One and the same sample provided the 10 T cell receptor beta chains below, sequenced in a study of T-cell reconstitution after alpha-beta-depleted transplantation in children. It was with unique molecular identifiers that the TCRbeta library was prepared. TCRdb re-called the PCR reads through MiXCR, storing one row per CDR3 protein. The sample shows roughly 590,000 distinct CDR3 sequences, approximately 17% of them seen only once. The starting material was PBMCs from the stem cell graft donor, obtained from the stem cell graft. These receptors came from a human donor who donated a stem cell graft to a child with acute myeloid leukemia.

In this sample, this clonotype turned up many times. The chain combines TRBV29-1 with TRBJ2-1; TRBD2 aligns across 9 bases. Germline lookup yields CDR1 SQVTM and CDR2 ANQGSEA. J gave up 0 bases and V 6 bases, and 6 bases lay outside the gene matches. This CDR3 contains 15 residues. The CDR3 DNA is TGCAGCGTCGCAGCGGGGGGACCCTCCTACAATGAGCAGTTCTTC. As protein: CSVAAGGPSYNEQFF.

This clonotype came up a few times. The CDR3 DNA is TGTGCCAGCAGCTTAGGGGGTAGCGCAGATACGCAGTATTTT. This sequence encodes CASSLGGSADTQYF. The rearrangement uses TRBV7-2 and TRBJ2-3; D might be TRBD2 (5 bases). Trimming took 1 base from V and 4 from J, leaving 9 bases between them. Germline V gives CDR1 SGHTA, CDR2 FQGNSA. This CDR3 contains 14 residues.

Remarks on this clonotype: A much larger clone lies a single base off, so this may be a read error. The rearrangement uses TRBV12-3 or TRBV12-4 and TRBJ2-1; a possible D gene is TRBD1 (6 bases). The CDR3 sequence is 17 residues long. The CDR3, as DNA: TGTGCCAGCAGCCTATACCGACAGGCTAGCTCCTACAATGACCAGTTCTTC. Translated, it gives CASSLYRQASSYNDQFF.

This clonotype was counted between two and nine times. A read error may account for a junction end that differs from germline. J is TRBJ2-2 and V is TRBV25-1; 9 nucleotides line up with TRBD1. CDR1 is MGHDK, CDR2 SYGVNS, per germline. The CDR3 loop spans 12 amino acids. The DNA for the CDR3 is TGTGCCAGCAGTGAATTTGGGGACAGGGTCTCTTTT. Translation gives CASSEFGDRVSF. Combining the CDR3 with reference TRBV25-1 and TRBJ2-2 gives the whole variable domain EADIYQTPRYLVIGTGKKITLECSQTMGHDKMYWYQQDPGMELHLIHYSYGVNSTEKGDLSSESTVSRIRTEHFPLTLESARPSHTSQYLCASSEFGDRVSFGEGSRLTVL.

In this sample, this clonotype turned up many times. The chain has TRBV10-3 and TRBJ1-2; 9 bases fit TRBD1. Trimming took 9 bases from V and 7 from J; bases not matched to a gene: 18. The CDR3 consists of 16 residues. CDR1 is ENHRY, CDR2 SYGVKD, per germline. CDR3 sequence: CAMSGTGLDYVSGYTF. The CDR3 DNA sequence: TGTGCCATGTCGGGGACAGGGTTGGACTATGTATCTGGCTACACCTTC.

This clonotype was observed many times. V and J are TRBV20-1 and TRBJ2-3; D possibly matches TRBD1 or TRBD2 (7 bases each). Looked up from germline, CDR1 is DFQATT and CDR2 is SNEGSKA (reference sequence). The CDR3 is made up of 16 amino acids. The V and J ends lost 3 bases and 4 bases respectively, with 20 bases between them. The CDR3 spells CSARIRGRGLADTQYF. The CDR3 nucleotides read TGCAGTGCTAGGATCAGGGGGAGGGGATTGGCAGATACGCAGTATTTT.

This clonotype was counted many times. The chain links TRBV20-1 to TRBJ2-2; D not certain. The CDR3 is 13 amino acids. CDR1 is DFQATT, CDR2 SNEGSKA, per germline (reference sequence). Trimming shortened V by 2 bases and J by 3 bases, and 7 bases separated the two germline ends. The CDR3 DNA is TGCAGTGCTAGATTCGGATACACCGGGGAGCTGTTTTTT. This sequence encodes CSARFGYTGELFF.

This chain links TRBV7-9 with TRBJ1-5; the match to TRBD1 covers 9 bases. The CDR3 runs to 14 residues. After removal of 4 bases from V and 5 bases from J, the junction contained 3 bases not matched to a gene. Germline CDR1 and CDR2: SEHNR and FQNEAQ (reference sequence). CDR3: CASSSDRGDQPQHF. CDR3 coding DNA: TGTGCCAGCAGCTCGGACAGGGGAGATCAGCCCCAGCATTTT. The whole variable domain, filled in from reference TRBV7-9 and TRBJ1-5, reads DTGVSQNPRHKITKRGQNVTFRCDPISEHNRLYWYRQTLGQGPEFLTYFQNEAQLEKSRLLSDRFSAERPKGSFSTLEIQRTEQGDSAMYLCASSSDRGDQPQHFGDGTRLSIL.

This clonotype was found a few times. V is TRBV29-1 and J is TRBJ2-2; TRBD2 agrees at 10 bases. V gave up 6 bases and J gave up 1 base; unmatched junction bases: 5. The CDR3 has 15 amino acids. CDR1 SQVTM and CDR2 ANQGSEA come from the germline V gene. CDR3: CSVLLAGENTGELFF. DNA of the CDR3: TGCAGCGTACTCCTAGCGGGGGAGAACACCGGGGAGCTGTTTTTT.

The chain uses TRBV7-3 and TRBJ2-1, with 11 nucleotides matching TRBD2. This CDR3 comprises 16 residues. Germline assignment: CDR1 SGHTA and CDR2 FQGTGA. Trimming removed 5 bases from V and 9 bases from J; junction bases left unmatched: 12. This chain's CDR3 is CASSPRGLAGGLEQFF. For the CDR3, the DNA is TGTGCCAGCAGCCCCAGGGGTCTAGCGGGGGGTCTTGAGCAGTTCTTC.